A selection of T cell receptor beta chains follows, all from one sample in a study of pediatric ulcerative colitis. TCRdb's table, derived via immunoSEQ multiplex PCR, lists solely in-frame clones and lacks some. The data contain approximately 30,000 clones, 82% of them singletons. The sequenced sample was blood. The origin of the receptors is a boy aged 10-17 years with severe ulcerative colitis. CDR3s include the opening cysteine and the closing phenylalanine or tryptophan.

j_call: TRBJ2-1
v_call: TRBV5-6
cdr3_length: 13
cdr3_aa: CASSLQGYNEQFF

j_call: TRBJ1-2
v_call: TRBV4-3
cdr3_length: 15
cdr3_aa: CASSQGETYHYGYTF

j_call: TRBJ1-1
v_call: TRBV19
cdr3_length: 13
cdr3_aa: CASSISRNTEAFF

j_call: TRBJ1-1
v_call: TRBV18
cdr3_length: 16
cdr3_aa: CASSSLPGQRNTEAFF

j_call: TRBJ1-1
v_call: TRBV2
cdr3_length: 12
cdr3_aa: CASSETGREAFF

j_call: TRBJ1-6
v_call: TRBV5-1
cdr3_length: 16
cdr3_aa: CASSLEGAAYNSPLHF

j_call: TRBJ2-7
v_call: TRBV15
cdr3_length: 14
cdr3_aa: CATSREGTGYEQYF

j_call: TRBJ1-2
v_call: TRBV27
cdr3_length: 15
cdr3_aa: CASSFGPGANYGYTF

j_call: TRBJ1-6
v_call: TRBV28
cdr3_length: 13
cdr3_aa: CASSFQYNSPLHF

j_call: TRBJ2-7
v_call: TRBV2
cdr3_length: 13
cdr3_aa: CASGLLGSYEQYF

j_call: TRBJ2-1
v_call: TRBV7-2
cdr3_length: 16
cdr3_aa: CASSWVGSGGYNEQFF

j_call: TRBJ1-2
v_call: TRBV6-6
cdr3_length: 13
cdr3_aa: CASSPHRVYGYTF

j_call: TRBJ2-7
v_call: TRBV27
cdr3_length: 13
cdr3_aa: CASSLSGSREQYF

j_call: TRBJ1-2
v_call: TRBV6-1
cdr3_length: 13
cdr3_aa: CASSGTGGAGYTF

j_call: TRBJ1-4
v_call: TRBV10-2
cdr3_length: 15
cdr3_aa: CASSERGISYEKLFF

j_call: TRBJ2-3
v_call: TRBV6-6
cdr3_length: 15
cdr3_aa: CASSYWGGPGDTQYF

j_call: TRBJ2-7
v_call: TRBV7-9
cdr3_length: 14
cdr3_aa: CASFGEGTSYEQYF

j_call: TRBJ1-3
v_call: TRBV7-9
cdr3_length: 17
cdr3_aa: CASSLAPGVISGNTIYF

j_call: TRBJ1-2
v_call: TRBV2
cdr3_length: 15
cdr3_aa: CASSAGTGLIYGYTF

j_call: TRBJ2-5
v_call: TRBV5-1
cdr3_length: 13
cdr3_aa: CASRPGLDETQYF

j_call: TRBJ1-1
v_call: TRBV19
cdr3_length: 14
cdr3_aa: CASSPTPDLPTRFF

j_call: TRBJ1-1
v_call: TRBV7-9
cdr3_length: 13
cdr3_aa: CASSLVVNTEAFF

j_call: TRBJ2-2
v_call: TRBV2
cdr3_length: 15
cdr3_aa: CASDPGGLTSGELFF

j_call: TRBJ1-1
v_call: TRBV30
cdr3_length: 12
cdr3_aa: CAWNLIGRWAFF

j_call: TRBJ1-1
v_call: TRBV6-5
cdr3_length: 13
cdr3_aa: CASRNREGSEAFF

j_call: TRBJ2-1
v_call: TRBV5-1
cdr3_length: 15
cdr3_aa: CASSRAGTANNEQFF

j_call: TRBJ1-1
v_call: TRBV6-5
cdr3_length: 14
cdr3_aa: CASSRFLGNTEAFF

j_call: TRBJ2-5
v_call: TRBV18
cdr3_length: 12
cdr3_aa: CASSENQETQYF

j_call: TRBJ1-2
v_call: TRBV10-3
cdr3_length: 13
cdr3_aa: CAISESNGVGYTF

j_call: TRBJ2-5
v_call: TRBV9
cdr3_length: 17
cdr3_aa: CASSPGLAGGIQETQYF

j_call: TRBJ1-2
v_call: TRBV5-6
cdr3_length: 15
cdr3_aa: CASSSGDSSLYGYTF

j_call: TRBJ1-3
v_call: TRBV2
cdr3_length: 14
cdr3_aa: CASSEKRGGNTIYF

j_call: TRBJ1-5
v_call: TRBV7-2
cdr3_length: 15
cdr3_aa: CASSSDGHSNQPQHF

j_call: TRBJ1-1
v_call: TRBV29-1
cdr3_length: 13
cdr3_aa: CSVGEGKGTEAFF

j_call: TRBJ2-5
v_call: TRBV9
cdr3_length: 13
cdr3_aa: CASSVEGLETQYF

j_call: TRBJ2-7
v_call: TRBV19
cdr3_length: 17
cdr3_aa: CASSIVAAGQGAIEQYF

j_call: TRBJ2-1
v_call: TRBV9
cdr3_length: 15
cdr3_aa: CASSVGYFSHDEQFF

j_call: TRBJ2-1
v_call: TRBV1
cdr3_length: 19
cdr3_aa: CTSSQDRGSGPAEYNEQFF

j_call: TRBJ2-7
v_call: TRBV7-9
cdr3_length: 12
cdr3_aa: CASSSIPYEQYF